This TCR beta chain was captured by sequencing in a study of T cells in Graves' hyperthyroidism and ophthalmopathy. Study-wide results and caveats: Clonotypes that were expanded in thyroid above 0.001 mostly appeared in blood too.

Amplification of TCR beta CDR3 regions was performed using RNA transcripts as template. Primed by the HTBI set, a first-round RT-PCR was run on the TCR CDR3. One entry per CDR3 protein results from TCRdb running MiXCR on the multiplex PCR reads. The table shows approximately 640,000 distinct CDR3 sequences, with around 15% occurring only once. Patients aged 18 to 65 had newly diagnosed hyperthyroidism of under 2 months' duration. PBMCs were obtained from about 9.9 ml fresh peripheral blood. With respect to this clonotype: Its antigen remains unidentified.

Trimming shortened V by 5 bases and J by 3 bases, and 13 bases separated the two germline ends. This CDR3 region has 14 residues. CDR1 is SGHAT and CDR2 is FQNNGV in the germline V gene. This TCR came from a man aged 45 to 65 with Graves' hyperthyroidism. The sequencing input was blood. The chain couples TRBV11-2 to TRBJ2-5; D might be TRBD1 or TRBD2, each matching 5 bases. CDR3 sequence reads: CASSPGRAEETQYF. The CDR3 nucleotides read TGTGCCAGCAGCCCGGGACGAGCGGAAGAGACCCAGTACTTC.